The 23 T cell receptor beta chains given below trace back to one sample, sequenced in a study of blood T cell repertoires in COVID-19. Only in-frame clones appear in the TCRdb table, and some are missing; sequencing was by immunoSEQ multiplex PCR. The data hold over 400,000 clones, with about 89% observed a single time. Specimen: peripheral blood. Receptors were obtained from a woman aged 50 to 65 with COVID-19, enrolled during active disease.

V and J are TRBV5-8 and TRBJ1-3; 7 nucleotides line up with TRBD1. This CDR3 spans 16 amino acids. CDR1 and CDR2 (germline): SGHTS, YDEGEE. Losses at the gene ends were 0 bases for V and 4 bases for J; bases not matched to a gene: 7. The DNA of the CDR3 is TGTGCCAGCAGCTTGGACTCCGGGACAGCCGGAAACACCATATATTTT. The encoded protein is CASSLDSGTAGNTIYF. The full variable domain, in which reference TRBV5-8 and TRBJ1-3 provide the parts outside the CDR3, is EAGVTQSPTHLIKTRGQQATLRCSPISGHTSVYWYQQALGLGLQFLLWYDEGEERNRGNFPPRFSGRQFPNYSSELNVNALELEDSALYLCASSLDSGTAGNTIYFGEGSWLTVV.

This sequence joins TRBV9 and TRBJ2-5; no clear D gene. The germline gives CDR1 SGDLS, CDR2 YYNGEE. Trimming cost V 0 bases and J 5 bases, with 11 bases left between them. The CDR3 totals 14 residues. CDR3 sequence: CASSVGPGQETQYF. In DNA form, the CDR3 reads TGTGCCAGCAGCGTAGGTCCGGGTCAGGAGACCCAGTACTTC.

The chain links TRBV27 to TRBJ1-2; D is uncertain. CDR1 and CDR2 from the germline V gene are MNHEY and SMNVEV (reference sequence). This CDR3 is built from 15 residues. Trimming took off 5 bases at V and 4 bases at J, with 17 bases between the two ends. CDR3 sequence: CASSPAGIKSYGYTF. CDR3 nucleotides: TGTGCCAGCAGTCCCGCCGGGATCAAGTCCTATGGCTACACCTTC.

The genes are TRBV27 and TRBJ1-2, with TRBD1 identical over 8 bases. The J segment lost 0 bases and the V segment lost 0 bases, leaving 6 bases of the junction unmatched. The germline V gene has CDR1 MNHEY and CDR2 SMNVEV (reference sequence). The CDR3 is 17 residues long. The CDR3 DNA sequence: TGTGCCAGCAGTTTATCGGGACAGGTACCTACTAACTATGGCTACACCTTC. Translation: CASSLSGQVPTNYGYTF.

The rearrangement links TRBV5-1 to TRBJ1-6, with D tentatively TRBD1 (5 bases). This CDR3 spans 14 amino acids. The germline V gene encodes CDR1 SGHRS and CDR2 YFSETQ. V dropped 0 bases and J dropped 7 bases, with 8 bases sitting between them. This chain's CDR3 is CASSLDGGNSPLHF. The DNA for the CDR3 is TGCGCCAGCAGCTTGGACGGGGGGAATTCACCCCTCCACTTT.

The chain carries TRBV5-8 and TRBJ1-4, with D perhaps matching TRBD1 (5 bases). Germline CDR1 and CDR2: SGHTS and YDEGEE. V was trimmed by 3 bases and J by 8 bases, leaving 17 bases between them. The CDR3 loop spans 15 amino acids. The CDR3 region has the DNA TGTGCCAGCAGCTGGCCTGGCGGGGGTGACGAAAAACTGTTTTTT. Translation gives CASSWPGGGDEKLFF.

The chain couples TRBV5-6 to TRBJ1-4, with a weak D call TRBD1 (5 bases). Trimming removed 1 base from V and 7 bases from J, with 14 bases in between. The germline V gene encodes CDR1 SGHDT and CDR2 YYEEEE. This CDR3 contains 15 residues. The CDR3: CASSLNRPGREKLFF. The DNA of the CDR3 is TGTGCCAGCAGCTTGAATCGGCCAGGGCGTGAAAAACTGTTTTTT.

V and J are TRBV6-1 and TRBJ1-2; the D gene is possibly TRBD1 (5 bases). Trimming took off 2 bases at V and 8 bases at J, with 15 bases between the two ends. The CDR3 loop spans 14 amino acids. Germline values: CDR1 MNHNS, CDR2 SASEGT. CDR3 protein: CASSETSGGGGYTF. The CDR3 nucleotides read TGTGCCAGCAGTGAAACTTCCGGCGGGGGAGGCTACACCTTC.

This clone came up once. V gene TRBV7-2 combines with J gene TRBJ2-3, with a tentative D call TRBD2 (6 bases). Germline lookup yields CDR1 SGHTA and CDR2 FQGNSA. V gave up 8 bases and J gave up 5 bases, with 14 bases separating them. CDR3 length: 13 residues. CDR3 residues: CASSRRGIDTQYF. DNA for the CDR3: TGTGCCAGCTCCAGGAGGGGCATAGATACGCAGTATTTT.

This chain joins TRBV5-1 and TRBJ2-5; 10 nucleotides align to TRBD2. This CDR3 is built from 14 residues. The germline V gene has CDR1 SGHRS and CDR2 YFSETQ. The V gene end was trimmed by 5 bases and the J gene end by 3 bases; junction bases not matched to a gene: 4. In DNA, the CDR3 is TGCGCCAGCAGGACTAGCGGGTTTAAAGAGACCCAGTACTTC. Residues: CASRTSGFKETQYF. Complete variable domain (other parts from reference TRBV5-1 and TRBJ2-5): KAGVTQTPRYLIKTRGQQVTLSCSPISGHRSVSWYQQTPGQGLQFLFEYFSETQRNKGNFPGRFSGRQFSNSRSEMNVSTLELGDSALYLCASRTSGFKETQYFGPGTRLLVL.

The V gene is TRBV27, the J gene TRBJ1-4, with a tentative D call TRBD1 (6 bases). The CDR3 loop spans 14 amino acids. V lost 6 bases and J 7 bases, leaving 15 bases between the germline ends. Per the germline V gene, CDR1 is MNHEY and CDR2 is SMNVEV (reference sequence). This chain's CDR3 is CASRLMGAGEKLFF. In DNA form, the CDR3 reads TGTGCCAGCAGGCTAATGGGGGCTGGTGAAAAACTGTTTTTT. Looking up the rest from reference TRBV27 and TRBJ1-4 gives the full variable domain: EAQVTQNPRYLITVTGKKLTVTCSQNMNHEYMSWYRQDPGLGLRQIYYSMNVEVTDKGDVPEGYKVSRKEKRNFPLILESPSPNQTSLYFCASRLMGAGEKLFFGSGTQLSVL.

J is TRBJ2-2 and V is TRBV2; 7 bases map to TRBD2. CDR3 length: 13 amino acids. The germline V gene encodes CDR1 SNHLY and CDR2 FYNNEI. V shed 9 bases and J 4 bases; nucleotides not matched to a gene: 5. CDR3: CARGLGGTGELFF. The CDR3 coding sequence is TGTGCCAGAGGACTAGGAGGCACCGGGGAGCTGTTTTTT. Drawing the rest from reference TRBV2 and TRBJ2-2, the complete variable domain is EPEVTQTPSHQVTQMGQEVILRCVPISNHLYFYWYRQILGQKVEFLVSFYNNEISEKSEIFDDQFSVERPDGSNFTLKIRSTKLEDSAMYFCARGLGGTGELFFGEGSRLTVL.

This sequence joins TRBV30 and TRBJ2-7, with D possibly matching TRBD2 (6 bases). Germline V CDR1 and CDR2: GTSNPN, SVGIG (reference sequence). The CDR3 covers 11 residues. V lost 2 bases and J 7 bases, leaving 9 bases between the germline ends. DNA for the CDR3: TGTGCCTGGAGTAGGGACTCTGAGCAGTACTTC. This encodes CAWSRDSEQYF.

The CDR3 loop reads CASSQGTSGETQYF. The CDR3 DNA reads TGTGCCAGCAGCCAAGGGACTAGCGGGGAGACCCAGTACTTC. V and J are TRBV3-1 (or the pseudogene TRBV3-2) and TRBJ2-5; 11 bases line up with TRBD2. The ends lost 1 base at V and 5 bases at J; junction bases unmatched: 0. The CDR3 is 14 amino acids. Germline CDR1 LGHDT, CDR2 YNNKEL (reference sequence).

CDR3 residues: CASSSSGQVGANVLTF. The CDR3 bases are TGTGCCAGCAGCTCCTCAGGACAGGTGGGGGCCAACGTCCTGACTTTC. The rearrangement joins TRBV7-9 to TRBJ2-6; 7 nucleotides match TRBD1. The CDR3 is made up of 16 amino acids. Trimming cost V 4 bases and J 4 bases; bases outside gene matches: 7. Germline CDR1 SEHNR, CDR2 FQNEAQ (reference sequence). The full variable domain, completed using reference TRBV7-9 and TRBJ2-6, is DTGVSQNPRHKITKRGQNVTFRCDPISEHNRLYWYRQTLGQGPEFLTYFQNEAQLEKSRLLSDRFSAERPKGSFSTLEIQRTEQGDSAMYLCASSSSGQVGANVLTFGAGSRLTVL.

The chain employs TRBV2 and TRBJ1-2; maybe TRBD1 (5 bases). CDR1 SNHLY and CDR2 FYNNEI come from the germline V gene. Trimming removed 6 bases at V and 8 bases at J, with 19 bases between. This CDR3 contains 14 residues. The CDR3 loop is CASSPRDAGGGYTF. CDR3 bases: TGTGCCAGCAGCCCCCGGGACGCCGGAGGGGGCTACACCTTC.

The J gene is TRBJ2-1, the V gene TRBV29-1, with D perhaps matching TRBD1 (5 bases). CDR3 size: 11 residues. Germline V gene lookup returns CDR1 SQVTM and CDR2 ANQGSEA. The ends were cut back, 8 bases at V and 9 bases at J, with 14 bases in the middle. The CDR3 is CSTWGPSEQFF. For the CDR3, the DNA is TGCAGCACCTGGGGCCCCAGTGAGCAGTTCTTC.

The V call is TRBV19, the J call TRBJ1-4, with D possibly TRBD1 on 6 matching bases. In germline, CDR1 is LNHDA, CDR2 SQIVND (reference sequence). This CDR3 is 14 amino acids long. V was shortened by 7 bases and J by 5 bases, with 14 bases between the two germline ends. CDR3 coding DNA: TGTGCCAGTACCACCGACAGGCGAAATGAAAAACTGTTTTTT. As protein: CASTTDRRNEKLFF.

This chain joins TRBV10-3 and TRBJ2-3; D is uncertain. Trimming stripped 0 bases from V and 4 bases from J, with 5 bases between. The CDR3 totals 13 residues. The germline gives CDR1 ENHRY, CDR2 SYGVKD. CDR3 coding DNA: TGTGCCATCAGTGAGTCTCCGGCAGATACGCAGTATTTT. This gives the protein CAISESPADTQYF.

The V call is TRBV27, the J call TRBJ2-4, with 7 positions matching TRBD1. The V gene's germline CDR1 is MNHEY and CDR2 SMNVEV (reference sequence). V was clipped by 5 bases and J by 0 bases; unmatched bases: 4. The CDR3 has 15 residues. The CDR3 region has the DNA TGTGCCAGCAGTCCGGGACAGCTAGCCAAAAACATTCAGTACTTC. This encodes CASSPGQLAKNIQYF.

The chain is built from TRBV9 and TRBJ2-1, with TRBD2 identical over 10 bases. After removal of 0 bases from V and 6 bases from J, the junction contained 6 bases not matched to a gene. The CDR3 totals 16 residues. CDR1 SGDLS and CDR2 YYNGEE come from the germline V gene. CDR3 nucleotide sequence: TGTGCCAGCAGCGTAGTCCTAGCGGGGGCGCTCAATGAGCAGTTCTTC. The encoded protein is CASSVVLAGALNEQFF. Based on the CDR3 plus reference TRBV9 and TRBJ2-1, the full variable domain is DSGVTQTPKHLITATGQRVTLRCSPRSGDLSVYWYQQSLDQGLQFLIQYYNGEERAKGNILERFSAQQFPDLHSELNLSSLELGDSALYFCASSVVLAGALNEQFFGPGTRLTVL.

A few counts support this clone. The chain combines TRBV5-6 with TRBJ1-6; D possibly corresponds to TRBD1 (5 bases). This CDR3 is 19 amino acids long. With 0 bases removed from V and 14 bases from J, the gap between germline ends came to 30 bases. CDR1 and CDR2 (germline): SGHDT, YYEEEE. The CDR3 is CASSLASEAGRLFPRTLHF. In DNA, the CDR3 is TGTGCCAGCAGCTTGGCCAGTGAGGCAGGGAGGTTATTTCCCAGAACCCTCCACTTT. Supplemented by reference TRBV5-6 and TRBJ1-6, the full variable domain reads DAGVTQSPTHLIKTRGQQVTLRCSPKSGHDTVSWYQQALGQGPQFIFQYYEEEERQRGNFPDRFSGHQFPNYSSELNVNALLLGDSALYLCASSLASEAGRLFPRTLHFGNGTRLTVT.

In nucleotides, the CDR3 is TGCGCCAGCAGCGACGCAGGGAACACTGAAGCTTTCTTT. It yields the protein CASSDAGNTEAFF. The chain carries TRBV5-1 and TRBJ1-1, with D unclear. This CDR3 is built from 13 residues. Germline V CDR1 and CDR2: SGHRS, YFSETQ. The germline V and J ends were trimmed by 4 bases and 1 base, with 8 bases remaining between them.